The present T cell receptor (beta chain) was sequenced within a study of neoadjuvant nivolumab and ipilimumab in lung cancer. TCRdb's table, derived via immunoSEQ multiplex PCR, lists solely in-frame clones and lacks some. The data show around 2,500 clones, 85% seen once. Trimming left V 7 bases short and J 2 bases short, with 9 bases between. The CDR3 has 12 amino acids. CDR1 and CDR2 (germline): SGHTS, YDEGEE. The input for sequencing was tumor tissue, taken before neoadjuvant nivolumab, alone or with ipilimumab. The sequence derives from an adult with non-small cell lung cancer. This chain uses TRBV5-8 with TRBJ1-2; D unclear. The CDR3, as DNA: TGTGCCAGCCAGCGGGTCAACTATGGCTACACCTTC. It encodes CASQRVNYGYTF.